This T cell receptor beta chain was sequenced during a study of shared clonotypes between healthy human individuals. Assay runs were performed at deep level. In the original workflow: Filtering differed for immunoSEQ, which gave only junction sequences without quality scores. Sequenced by immunoSEQ multiplex PCR; TCRdb stores in-frame clones only, minus some. V, J and clone size were drawn from that table, and D and trimming were deduced from the DNA. The sample has roughly 2,300,000 clones, just under 95% seen once. V was clipped by 0 bases and J by 2 bases; unmatched bases: 2. Germline V CDR1 and CDR2: LNHNV, YYDKDF (reference sequence). The CDR3 runs to 15 residues. For this clone: Antigen specificity is unknown.

Study-level points and caveats: When compared with the clonotypes that were shared by all four sorted-subset donors, the non-shared clonotypes turned out to have lower generation probabilities. Among several donors, approximately 5.4% of naive CD4 clonotypes were found in common.

The clonotype comes from a man between 18 and 35 years old in good health. Some clones in this sample may be carry-over from other donors' samples. The gene calls are TRBV15 and TRBJ2-3; 7 nucleotides agree with TRBD1. What was sequenced was naive CD4+ T cells from PBMCs. Subset denoted: CD45RA+ positively selected. CDR3 DNA sequence: TGTGCCACCAGCAGAGAGGACAGGCTCACAGATACGCAGTATTTT. Translated, it gives CATSREDRLTDTQYF.